This TCR beta chain was obtained from a study of CD8+CD57+ T cells in acquired aplastic anemia. TCR beta VDJ and CDR3 profiling used genomic DNA as template. TCRdb fed the reads into MiXCR, producing one record per CDR3 protein. The sample holds 170,000 or so distinct CDR3 sequences, about 60% seen once. The germline CDR1 and CDR2 sequences are SGHNT and YYREEE (reference sequence). V was cut by 4 bases and J by 7 bases, with 26 bases left in between. This CDR3 is built from 17 residues. Only patients with CD8+CD57+ cell expansion on flow cytometry were chosen for sequencing. A word on this clonotype: Since the CDR3 does not end with the conserved phenylalanine or tryptophan, this likely comes from a read error.

What was sequenced was sorted CD4+, CD8+, or CD8+CD57+ T cells (not recorded which) from PBMCs. The chain links TRBV5-4 to TRBJ1-1; the D gene is possibly TRBD1 (5 bases). This clonotype was sampled from a human donor with aplastic anemia. The CDR3 reads CASSPWGTGLFGNEAFL. CDR3 nucleotides: TGTGCCAGCAGCCCGTGGGGGACGGGACTGTTTGGCAATGAAGCTTTCCTT.